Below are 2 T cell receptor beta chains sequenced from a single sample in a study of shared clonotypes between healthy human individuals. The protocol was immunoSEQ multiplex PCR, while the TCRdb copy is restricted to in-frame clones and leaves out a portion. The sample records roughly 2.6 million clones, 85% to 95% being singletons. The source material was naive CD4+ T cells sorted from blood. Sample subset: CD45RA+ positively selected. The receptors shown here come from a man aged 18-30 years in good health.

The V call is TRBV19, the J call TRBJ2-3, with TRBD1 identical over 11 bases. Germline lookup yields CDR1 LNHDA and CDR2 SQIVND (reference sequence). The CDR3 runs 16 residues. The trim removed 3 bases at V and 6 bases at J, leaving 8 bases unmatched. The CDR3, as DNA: TGTGCCAGTAGTATGCTAAGGACAGGGGGCGCGGATACGCAGTATTTT. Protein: CASSMLRTGGADTQYF.

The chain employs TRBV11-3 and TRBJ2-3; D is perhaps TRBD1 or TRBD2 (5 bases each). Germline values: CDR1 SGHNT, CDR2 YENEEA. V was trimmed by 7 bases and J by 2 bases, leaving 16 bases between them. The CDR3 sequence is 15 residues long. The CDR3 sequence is CASTQGEPYTDTQYF. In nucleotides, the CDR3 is TGTGCCAGCACCCAGGGAGAGCCGTACACAGATACGCAGTATTTT.